The rows below give T cell receptor beta chains drawn from one sample of a study of T cell responses to AZD1222 COVID-19 vaccine. Profiled with immunoSEQ multiplex PCR; TCRdb holds only in-frame clones, not every one. Seen here are 90,000 to 140,000 clones, more than 75% observed once, and the top ten hold around 9.1%. Here the sequenced sample was peripheral blood, taken on day 0 of AZD1222 vaccination. These receptors came from an adult in good health. CDR3s include the opening cysteine and the closing phenylalanine or tryptophan. Each record gives: CDR3 DNA, CDR3 protein, D gene, clone size, V gene, J gene. The D gene is left open where the match is weak. Size values are once, few and many counts, or a class for expanded clones, and some rows have none.

CDR3nt: TGTGCCAGCAGGGGGCAAGGAAACACCATATATTTT; CDR3aa: CASRGQGNTIYF; d_gene: .; abundance: few; v_gene: TRBV6-5; j_gene: TRBJ1-3
CDR3nt: TGTGCCAGCCGGACTAGCGACCGCACCGGGGAGCTGTTTTTT; CDR3aa: CASRTSDRTGELFF; d_gene: TRBD2; abundance: .; v_gene: TRBV28; j_gene: TRBJ2-2
CDR3nt: TGTGCCAGCAGCTTATCCCCTGTGGGGGCCGCTCAGCCCCAGCATTTT; CDR3aa: CASSLSPVGAAQPQHF; d_gene: .; abundance: .; v_gene: TRBV7-6; j_gene: TRBJ1-5
CDR3nt: TGTGCCAGCAGTCCCCTTAGCGGGAGTTTTGAGTTCTTC; CDR3aa: CASSPLSGSFEFF; d_gene: TRBD2; abundance: .; v_gene: TRBV2; j_gene: TRBJ2-1
CDR3nt: TGCGCCAGCAGCCAACCAAACACCGGGGAGCTGTTTTTT; CDR3aa: CASSQPNTGELFF; d_gene: .; abundance: .; v_gene: TRBV4-1; j_gene: TRBJ2-2
CDR3nt: TGTGCCAGCAGCCGGGACAGGGCTTCCTACGAGCAGTACTTC; CDR3aa: CASSRDRASYEQYF; d_gene: TRBD1; abundance: few; v_gene: TRBV7-2; j_gene: TRBJ2-7
CDR3nt: TGTGCCAGCAGCATGCGACCGGGACAGAGTAATGGCTACACCTTC; CDR3aa: CASSMRPGQSNGYTF; d_gene: .; abundance: .; v_gene: TRBV21-1; j_gene: TRBJ1-2
CDR3nt: TGTGCCAGCAGACCTATAGCGGGAGAAAGTGAGCAGTTCTTC; CDR3aa: CASRPIAGESEQFF; d_gene: TRBD2; abundance: .; v_gene: TRBV27; j_gene: TRBJ2-1
CDR3nt: TGTGCCAGCAGCCCCCCTTCGGCTTCTGGAAACACCATATATTTT; CDR3aa: CASSPPSASGNTIYF; d_gene: .; abundance: .; v_gene: TRBV28; j_gene: TRBJ1-3
CDR3nt: TGTGCCAGCAGCTTAGGAGGGGACCAGGAGGGAGCTTTCTTT; CDR3aa: CASSLGGDQEGAFF; d_gene: .; abundance: .; v_gene: TRBV7-9; j_gene: TRBJ1-1
CDR3nt: TGCGCCAGCAGCCTGACAGTTACAACCTACGAGCAGTACTTC; CDR3aa: CASSLTVTTYEQYF; d_gene: .; abundance: .; v_gene: TRBV5-1; j_gene: TRBJ2-7
CDR3nt: TGTGCCAGCAGCCTCACCGGGACAGGGGCACACGAGCAGTACTTC; CDR3aa: CASSLTGTGAHEQYF; d_gene: TRBD1; abundance: many; v_gene: TRBV3-1/TRBV3-2; j_gene: TRBJ2-7
CDR3nt: TGTGCCAGCAGTTCGACGGGGAGTTGGGAAAAACTGTTTTTT; CDR3aa: CASSSTGSWEKLFF; d_gene: .; abundance: .; v_gene: TRBV28; j_gene: TRBJ1-4
CDR3nt: TGCGCCAGCAGCCAAGGGCTAAGCGGGAGTAGTTACAATGAGCAGTTCTTC; CDR3aa: CASSQGLSGSSYNEQFF; d_gene: TRBD2; abundance: .; v_gene: TRBV4-3; j_gene: TRBJ2-1
CDR3nt: TGCGCCAGCAGGAACCTACAGGGGTCGTACGAGCAGTACTTC; CDR3aa: CASRNLQGSYEQYF; d_gene: TRBD1; abundance: .; v_gene: TRBV10-2; j_gene: TRBJ2-7
CDR3nt: TGTGCCAGCAGCAATCTAGAAAATGAGCAGTTCTTC; CDR3aa: CASSNLENEQFF; d_gene: .; abundance: .; v_gene: TRBV5-4; j_gene: TRBJ2-1
CDR3nt: TGTGCCAGCAGTGAATCCCCAGCGGGAGTCGTTGTGACCAAAAACATTCAGTACTTC; CDR3aa: CASSESPAGVVVTKNIQYF; d_gene: TRBD2; abundance: .; v_gene: TRBV6-1; j_gene: TRBJ2-4
CDR3nt: TGTGCCAGCAGTGATGGGAGAGGCAGAAATGAAAAACTGTTTTTT; CDR3aa: CASSDGRGRNEKLFF; d_gene: .; abundance: .; v_gene: TRBV25-1; j_gene: TRBJ1-4